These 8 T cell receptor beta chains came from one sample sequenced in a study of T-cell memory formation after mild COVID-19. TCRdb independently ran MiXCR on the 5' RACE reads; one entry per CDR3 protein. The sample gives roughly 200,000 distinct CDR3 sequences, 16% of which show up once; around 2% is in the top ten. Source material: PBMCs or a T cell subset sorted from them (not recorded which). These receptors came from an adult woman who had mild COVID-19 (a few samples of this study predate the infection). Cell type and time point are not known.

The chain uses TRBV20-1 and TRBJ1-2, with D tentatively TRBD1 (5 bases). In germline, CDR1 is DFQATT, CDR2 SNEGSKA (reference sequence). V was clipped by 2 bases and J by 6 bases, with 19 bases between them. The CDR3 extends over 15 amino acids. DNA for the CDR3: TGCAGTGCTAGACCCGGGACCTCCCCGCGGGATGGCTACACCTTC. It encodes CSARPGTSPRDGYTF.

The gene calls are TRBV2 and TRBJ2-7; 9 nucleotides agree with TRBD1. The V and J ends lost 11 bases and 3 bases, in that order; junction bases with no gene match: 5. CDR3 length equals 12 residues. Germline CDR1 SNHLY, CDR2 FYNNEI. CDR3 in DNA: TGTGCCGGGGGGACAGGGATCTACGAGCAGTACTTC. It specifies CAGGTGIYEQYF.

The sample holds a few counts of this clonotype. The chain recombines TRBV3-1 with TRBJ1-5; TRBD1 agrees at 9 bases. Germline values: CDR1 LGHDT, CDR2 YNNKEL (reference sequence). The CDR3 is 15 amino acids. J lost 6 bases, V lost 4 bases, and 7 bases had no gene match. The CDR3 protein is CASSPRQGERQPQHF. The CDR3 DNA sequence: TGTGCCAGCAGCCCTCGACAGGGGGAGCGTCAGCCCCAGCATTTT.

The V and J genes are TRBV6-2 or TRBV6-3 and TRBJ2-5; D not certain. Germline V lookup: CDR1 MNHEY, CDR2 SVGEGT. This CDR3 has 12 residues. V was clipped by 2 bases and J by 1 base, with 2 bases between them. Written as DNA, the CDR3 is TGTGCCAGCAGTTACCCCCAAGAGACCCAGTACTTC. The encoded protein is CASSYPQETQYF.

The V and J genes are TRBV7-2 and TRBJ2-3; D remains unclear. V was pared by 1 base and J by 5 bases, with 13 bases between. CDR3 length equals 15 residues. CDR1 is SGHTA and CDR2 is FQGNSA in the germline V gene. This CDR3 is CASSLGYILGDTQYF. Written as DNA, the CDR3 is TGTGCCAGCAGCTTAGGGTACATCCTGGGAGATACGCAGTATTTT.

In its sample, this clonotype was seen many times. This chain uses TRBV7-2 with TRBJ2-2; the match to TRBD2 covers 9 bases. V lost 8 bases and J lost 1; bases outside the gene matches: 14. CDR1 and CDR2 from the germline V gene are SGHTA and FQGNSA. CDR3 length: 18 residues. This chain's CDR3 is CASPAGLAGSGNTGELFF. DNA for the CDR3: TGTGCCAGCCCCGCGGGGCTAGCGGGATCGGGGAACACCGGGGAGCTGTTTTTT.

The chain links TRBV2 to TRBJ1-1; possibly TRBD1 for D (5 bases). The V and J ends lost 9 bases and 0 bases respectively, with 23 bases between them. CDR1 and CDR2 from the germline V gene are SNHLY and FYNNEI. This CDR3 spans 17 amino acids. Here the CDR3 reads CARMLSGNFIMNTEAFF. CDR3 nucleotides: TGTGCCAGAATGCTGTCAGGGAATTTTATTATGAACACTGAAGCTTTCTTT.

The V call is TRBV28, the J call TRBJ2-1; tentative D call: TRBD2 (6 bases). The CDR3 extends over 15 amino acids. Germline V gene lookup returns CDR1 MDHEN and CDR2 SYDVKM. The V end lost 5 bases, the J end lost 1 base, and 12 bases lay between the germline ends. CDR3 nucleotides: TGTGCCAGCAGTCCGCAGGAGGGTTCCTACAATGAGCAGTTCTTC. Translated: CASSPQEGSYNEQFF.